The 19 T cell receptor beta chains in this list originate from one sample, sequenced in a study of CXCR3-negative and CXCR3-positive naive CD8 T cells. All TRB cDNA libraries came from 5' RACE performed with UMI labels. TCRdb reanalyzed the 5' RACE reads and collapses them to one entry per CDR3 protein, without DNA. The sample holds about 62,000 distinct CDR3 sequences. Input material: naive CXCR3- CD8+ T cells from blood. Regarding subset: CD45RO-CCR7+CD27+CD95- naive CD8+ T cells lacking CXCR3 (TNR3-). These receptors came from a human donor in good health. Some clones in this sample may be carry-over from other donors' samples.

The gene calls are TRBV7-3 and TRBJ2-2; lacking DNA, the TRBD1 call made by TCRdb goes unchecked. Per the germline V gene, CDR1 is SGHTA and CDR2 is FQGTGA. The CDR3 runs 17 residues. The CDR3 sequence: CASSPPYGTGITGELFF.

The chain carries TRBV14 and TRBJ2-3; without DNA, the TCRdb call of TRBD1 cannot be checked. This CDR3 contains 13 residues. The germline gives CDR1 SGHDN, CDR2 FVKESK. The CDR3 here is CASSQGRTDTQYF.

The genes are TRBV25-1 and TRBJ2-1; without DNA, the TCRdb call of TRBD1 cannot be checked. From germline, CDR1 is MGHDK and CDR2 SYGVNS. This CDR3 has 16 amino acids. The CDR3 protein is CASSGQTGWGNNEQFF.

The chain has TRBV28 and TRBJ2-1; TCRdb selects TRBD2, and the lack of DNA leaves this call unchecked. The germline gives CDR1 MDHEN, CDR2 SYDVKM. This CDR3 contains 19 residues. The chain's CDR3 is CASSFPSVGGENSYNEQFF.

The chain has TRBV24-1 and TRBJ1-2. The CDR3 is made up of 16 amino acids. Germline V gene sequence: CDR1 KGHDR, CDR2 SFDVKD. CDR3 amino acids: CATSDSVPSGDYGYTF.

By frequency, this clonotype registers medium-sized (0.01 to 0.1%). This CDR3 reads CASSLAVGNEQFF. This sequence joins TRBV7-6 and TRBJ2-1. This CDR3 is 13 amino acids long. CDR1 SGHVS and CDR2 FNYEAQ come from the germline V gene.

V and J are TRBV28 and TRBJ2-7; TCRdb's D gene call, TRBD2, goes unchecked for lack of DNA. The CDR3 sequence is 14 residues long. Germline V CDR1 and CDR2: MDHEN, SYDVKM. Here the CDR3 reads CASSLLAGVYEQYF.

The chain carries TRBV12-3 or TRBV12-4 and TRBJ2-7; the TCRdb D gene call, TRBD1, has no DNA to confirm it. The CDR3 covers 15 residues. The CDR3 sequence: CASSPPGQGAYEQYF.

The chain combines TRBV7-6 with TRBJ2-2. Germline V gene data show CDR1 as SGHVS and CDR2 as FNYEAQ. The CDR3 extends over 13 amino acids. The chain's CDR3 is CASSLENTGELFF.

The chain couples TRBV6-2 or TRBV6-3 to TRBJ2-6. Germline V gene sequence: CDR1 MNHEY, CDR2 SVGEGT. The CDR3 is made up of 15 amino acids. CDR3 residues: CASSKEGSGANVLTF.

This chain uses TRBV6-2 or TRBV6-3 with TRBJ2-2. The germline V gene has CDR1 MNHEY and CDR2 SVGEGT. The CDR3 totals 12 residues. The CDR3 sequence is CASSYNTGELFF.

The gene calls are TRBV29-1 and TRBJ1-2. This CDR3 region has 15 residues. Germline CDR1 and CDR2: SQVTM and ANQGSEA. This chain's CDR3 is CSVDSDRALPYGYTF.

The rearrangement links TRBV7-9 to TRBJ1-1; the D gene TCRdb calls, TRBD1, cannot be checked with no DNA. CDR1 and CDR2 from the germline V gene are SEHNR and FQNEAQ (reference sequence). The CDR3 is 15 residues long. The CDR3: CASSLVETGNTEAFF.

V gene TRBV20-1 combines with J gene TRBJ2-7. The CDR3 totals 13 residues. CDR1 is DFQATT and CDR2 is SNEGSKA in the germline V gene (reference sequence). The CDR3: CSARRQGAYEQYF.

CDR3 residues: CSVEDLYGYTF. The chain recombines TRBV29-1 with TRBJ1-2. Germline values: CDR1 SQVTM, CDR2 ANQGSEA. CDR3 length: 11 residues.

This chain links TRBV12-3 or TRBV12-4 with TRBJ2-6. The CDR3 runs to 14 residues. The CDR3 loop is CASSAHSGANVLTF.

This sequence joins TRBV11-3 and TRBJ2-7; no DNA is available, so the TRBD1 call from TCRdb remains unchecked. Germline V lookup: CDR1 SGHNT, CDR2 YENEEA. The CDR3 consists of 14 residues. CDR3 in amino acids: CASSHRDRPYEQYF.

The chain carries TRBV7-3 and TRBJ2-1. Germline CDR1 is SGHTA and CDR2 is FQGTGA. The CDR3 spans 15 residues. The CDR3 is CASSLRGGSYNEQFF.

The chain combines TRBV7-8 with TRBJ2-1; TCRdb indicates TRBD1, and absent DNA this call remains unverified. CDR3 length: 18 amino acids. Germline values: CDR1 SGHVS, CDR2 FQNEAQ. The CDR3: CASSSLSFDREPYNEQFF.